The 6 T cell receptor beta chains below come from one sample, sequenced in a study of spatial heterogeneity in lung cancer. TCRdb independently ran MiXCR on the 5' RACE reads; one entry per CDR3 protein. The data show about 4,900 distinct CDR3 sequences, over 15% seen once. Time point here: sample taken at primary tumor resection. Extraction of whole RNA from tumor, nontumor lung or frozen PBMC preceded unsorted sequencing. The specimen comprised PBMCs, sampled at surgery. All receptors come from a male donor with early-stage non-small cell lung cancer.

This clonotype is labeled as medium-sized. At one boundary the junction diverges from the germline segment, which might be a read error. The chain employs TRBV7-7 and TRBJ2-2; 10 bases match TRBD1. The CDR3 runs to 16 residues. Germline CDR1 reads SSHAT; CDR2 reads FNYEAQ (reference sequence). CDR3 residues: CASSSNLGQGNGELFF. For the CDR3, the DNA is TGTGCTAGCAGCTCAAACCTGGGACAGGGGAATGGGGAGCTGTTTTTT.

This clonotype counts as medium-sized. The gene calls are TRBV3-1 and TRBJ2-1, with TRBD2 matching over 8 bases. The CDR3 contains 17 residues. Unmatched junction bases numbered 10, after V lost 0 bases and J lost 6 bases. Germline CDR1 and CDR2: LGHDT and YNNKEL (reference sequence). For the CDR3, the DNA is TGTGCCAGCAGCCAAGAAGCTGCGGGGGGACCTTTCAATGAGCAGTTCTTC. It codes for CASSQEAAGGPFNEQFF.

The chain is built from TRBV10-3 and TRBJ1-1; D might be TRBD1 (5 bases). The V gene's germline CDR1 is ENHRY and CDR2 SYGVKD. Trimming left V 5 bases short and J 0 bases short, with 16 bases between. CDR3 size: 16 residues. CDR3 nucleotides: TGTGCCATCAGTCTCGGCTTTGGGGGGATGAACACTGAAGCTTTCTTT. It specifies CAISLGFGGMNTEAFF.

The CDR3 region is CASSQGDYGYTF. The CDR3 region has the DNA TGTGCCAGCAGCCAGGGGGACTATGGCTACACCTTC. V is TRBV14 and J is TRBJ1-2, with D perhaps TRBD1 (5 bases). There are 12 residues in the CDR3. From germline, CDR1 is SGHDN and CDR2 FVKESK. Trimming pared 3 bases from V and 3 bases from J, leaving 5 bases between.

The genes are TRBV21-1 and TRBJ2-7. TRBV21-1 is classified as a pseudogene. The CDR3 runs 14 residues. The CDR3 nucleotides are TGTGCCAGCAGCAAACTTAAACGGGGCTACGAGCAGTACTTC. Residues: CASSKLKRGYEQYF.

About this clonotype itself: Germline is not matched at one junction end, which may reflect a read error. The rearrangement joins TRBV20-1 to TRBJ2-1; 8 nucleotides agree with TRBD2. Germline CDR1 and CDR2: DFQATT and SNEGSKA (reference sequence). The CDR3 consists of 15 residues. The CDR3 is CSVIGAGGSFNEQFF. CDR3 DNA: TGCAGTGTCATCGGGGCGGGGGGCTCCTTCAATGAGCAGTTCTTC.